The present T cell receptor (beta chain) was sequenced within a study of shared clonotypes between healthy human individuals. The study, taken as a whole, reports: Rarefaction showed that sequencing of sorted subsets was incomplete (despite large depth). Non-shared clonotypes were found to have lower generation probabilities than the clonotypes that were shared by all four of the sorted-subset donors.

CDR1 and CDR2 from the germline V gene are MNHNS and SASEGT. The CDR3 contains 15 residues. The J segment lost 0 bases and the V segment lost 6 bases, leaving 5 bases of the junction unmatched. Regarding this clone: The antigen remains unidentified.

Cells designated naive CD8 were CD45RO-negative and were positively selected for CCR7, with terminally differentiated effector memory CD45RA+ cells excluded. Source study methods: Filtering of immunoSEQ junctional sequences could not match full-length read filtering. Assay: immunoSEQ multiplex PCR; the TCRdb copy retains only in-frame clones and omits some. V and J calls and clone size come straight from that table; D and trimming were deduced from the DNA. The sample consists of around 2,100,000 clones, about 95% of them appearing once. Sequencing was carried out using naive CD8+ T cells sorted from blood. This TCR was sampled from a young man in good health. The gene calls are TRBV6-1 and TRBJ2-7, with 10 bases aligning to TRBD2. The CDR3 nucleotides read TGTGCCAGCAGACCCGGACTAGCGGCCTCCTACGAGCAGTACTTC. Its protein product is CASRPGLAASYEQYF.